What follows are 18 T cell receptor beta chains derived from one specimen sequenced in a study of T cell responses to AZD1222 COVID-19 vaccine. Produced via immunoSEQ multiplex PCR; TCRdb's table is partial and in-frame only. The sample holds 150,000 to 200,000 clones; 85% to 95% are singletons and the top ten take roughly 1.4%. The specimen comprised peripheral blood, sampled on day 0 of AZD1222 vaccination. Receptors originate from an adult in good health.

CDR3: CSVRGLDGAFF. The CDR3 nucleotides read TGCAGCGTCCGGGGGCTGGACGGGGCTTTCTTT. V gene TRBV29-1 combines with J gene TRBJ1-1; a possible D gene is TRBD1 (6 bases). The CDR3 has 11 residues. Germline V lookup: CDR1 SQVTM, CDR2 ANQGSEA. Trimming removed 6 bases at V and 11 bases at J, with 16 bases between.

The chain combines TRBV2 with TRBJ1-2; D remains ambiguous. The V gene's germline CDR1 is SNHLY and CDR2 FYNNEI. This CDR3 contains 11 residues. Trimming took 3 bases from V and 7 from J, leaving 6 bases between them. DNA for the CDR3: TGTGCCAGCAGTGAGGAGGGTGGCTACACCTTC. Protein: CASSEEGGYTF.

This sequence joins TRBV29-1 and TRBJ1-3; D remains unclear. Germline lookup yields CDR1 SQVTM and CDR2 ANQGSEA. The ends were cut back, 4 bases at V and 4 bases at J, with 11 bases in the middle. This CDR3 region has 13 residues. CDR3 amino acids: CSVGSLLGNTIYF. The CDR3 DNA reads as TGCAGCGTTGGGAGTCTCCTCGGAAACACCATATATTTT.

The chain uses TRBV28 and TRBJ2-1, with TRBD2 matching over 15 bases. The CDR3 runs 16 residues. The germline V gene encodes CDR1 MDHEN and CDR2 SYDVKM. Unmatched junction bases numbered 7, after V lost 5 bases and J lost 8 bases. The CDR3 nucleotides read TGTGCCAGCAGTCGGACTAGCGGGGGGGTCGGTCATGAGCAGTTCTTC. It specifies CASSRTSGGVGHEQFF. The full variable domain, with the rest looked up from reference TRBV28 and TRBJ2-1, is DVKVTQSSRYLVKRTGEKVFLECVQDMDHENMFWYRQDPGLGLRLIYFSYDVKMKEKGDIPEGYSVSREKKERFSLILESASTNQTSMYLCASSRTSGGVGHEQFFGPGTRLTVL.

The V gene is TRBV25-1, the J gene TRBJ1-2; 8 bases align to TRBD1. The trim removed 4 bases at V and 6 bases at J, leaving 4 bases unmatched. The CDR3 runs to 13 residues. Germline CDR1 MGHDK, CDR2 SYGVNS. DNA of the CDR3: TGTGCCAGCAGTGCCAACAGGGGGGATGGCTACACCTTC. Translated: CASSANRGDGYTF.

The V call is TRBV6-6, the J call TRBJ1-6, with 7 bases fitting TRBD1. The CDR3 extends over 17 amino acids. J lost 0 bases, V lost 5 bases, and 7 bases had no gene match. CDR1 and CDR2 from the germline V gene are MNHNY and SVGAGI (reference sequence). The CDR3 DNA is TGTGCCAGCAGTCAGGGGGGAGGGGGCTCCTATAATTCACCCCTCCACTTT. This sequence encodes CASSQGGGGSYNSPLHF.

The CDR3: CASSQRQGSSPLHF. The CDR3 coding sequence is TGCGCCAGCAGCCAGAGACAGGGGTCCTCACCCCTCCACTTT. This chain joins TRBV4-3 and TRBJ1-6; TRBD1 matches at 8 bases. J was trimmed by 10 bases and V by 3 bases; bases with no gene match: 5. This CDR3 spans 14 amino acids. CDR1 and CDR2 (germline): LGHNA, YSLEER.

The J gene is TRBJ2-3, the V gene TRBV4-1; tentatively, D is TRBD1 or TRBD2 (5 bases each). Germline V gene data show CDR1 as MGHRA and CDR2 as YSYEKL. The CDR3 extends over 17 amino acids. With 0 bases removed from V and 2 bases from J, the gap between germline ends came to 15 bases. The CDR3 DNA reads as TGCGCCAGCAGCCAAGAGAGGGGCACAGAGGCCACAGATACGCAGTATTTT. It encodes CASSQERGTEATDTQYF.

The chain joins TRBV28 to TRBJ2-5, with 10 nucleotides matching TRBD2. CDR3 length equals 17 residues. The germline CDR1 and CDR2 sequences are MDHEN and SYDVKM. The V gene end was trimmed by 2 bases and the J gene end by 4 bases; junction bases not matched to a gene: 10. This CDR3 is CASSLLAGVAVRETQYF. The CDR3 bases are TGTGCCAGCAGTTTACTAGCGGGGGTGGCCGTTCGAGAGACCCAGTACTTC.

This chain connects TRBV7-2 to TRBJ1-6; D remains ambiguous. With 5 bases removed from V and 7 bases from J, the gap between germline ends came to 9 bases. The CDR3 runs to 13 residues. CDR1 and CDR2 (germline): SGHTA, FQGNSA. CDR3 coding DNA: TGTGCCAGCAGCGTAGACGGCAATTCACCCCTCCACTTT. This gives the protein CASSVDGNSPLHF.

J is TRBJ2-7 and V is TRBV18; D is unresolved. This CDR3 region has 13 residues. Germline V CDR1 and CDR2: KGHSH, LQKENI. Trimming stripped 1 base from V and 3 bases from J, with 7 bases between. The CDR3 region has the DNA TGTGCCAGCTCACCACAGAGGAACTACGAGCAGTACTTC. Its protein product is CASSPQRNYEQYF.

The rearrangement links TRBV9 to TRBJ1-6, with unresolved D. V was shortened by 4 bases and J by 6 bases, with 11 bases between the two germline ends. The germline gives CDR1 SGDLS, CDR2 YYNGEE. The CDR3 covers 14 residues. The CDR3 bases are TGTGCCAGCAGCTCCCGCCGGTCTAATTCACCCCTCCACTTT. Its protein is CASSSRRSNSPLHF.

This chain joins TRBV28 and TRBJ1-3, with D perhaps TRBD1 (6 bases). V lost 5 bases and J 4 bases, leaving 15 bases between the germline ends. Looked up from germline, CDR1 is MDHEN and CDR2 is SYDVKM. This CDR3 is built from 15 residues. CDR3 region: CASSGGTNRGNTIYF. CDR3 DNA: TGTGCCAGCAGTGGAGGGACAAATCGGGGAAACACCATATATTTT. The whole variable domain, filled in from reference TRBV28 and TRBJ1-3, reads DVKVTQSSRYLVKRTGEKVFLECVQDMDHENMFWYRQDPGLGLRLIYFSYDVKMKEKGDIPEGYSVSREKKERFSLILESASTNQTSMYLCASSGGTNRGNTIYFGEGSWLTVV.

This chain links TRBV2 with TRBJ2-1; weak D call: TRBD2 (5 bases). Trimming pared 5 bases from V and 0 bases from J, leaving 14 bases between. The CDR3 is 16 residues long. Germline loops: CDR1 SNHLY, CDR2 FYNNEI. The CDR3 bases are TGTGCCAGCAGTCTAGAAGCGGCTAGCTCCTACAATGAGCAGTTCTTC. As protein: CASSLEAASSYNEQFF.

The chain recombines TRBV5-1 with TRBJ2-2; D remains unclear. V was clipped by 0 bases and J by 8 bases, with 11 bases between them. CDR3 length: 14 residues. Germline V gene sequence: CDR1 SGHRS, CDR2 YFSETQ. The DNA for the CDR3 is TGCGCCAGCAGCTTGGATCGTTATATTGGGGAGCTGTTTTTT. Translation gives CASSLDRYIGELFF.

The V gene is TRBV28, the J gene TRBJ1-2; no clear D. V gave up 1 base and J gave up 7 bases, with 13 bases separating them. The CDR3 length is 14 residues. Germline CDR1 and CDR2: MDHEN and SYDVKM. The CDR3 nucleotides are TGTGCCAGCAGTTTATCTTACCGTGGGTTTGGCTACACCTTC. Translated, it gives CASSLSYRGFGYTF.

V is TRBV30 and J is TRBJ1-5; 8 bases are shared with TRBD1. The junction had 6 bases not matched to a gene; V was cut back by 5 bases and J by 9 bases. Germline CDR1 GTSNPN, CDR2 SVGIG (reference sequence). The CDR3 has 12 amino acids. The CDR3 nucleotides read TGTGCCTGGGGGACAGGTGCGAGGCCCCAGCATTTT. The encoded protein is CAWGTGARPQHF.

The V gene is TRBV3-1 (or the pseudogene TRBV3-2), the J gene TRBJ2-3; D call uncertain. The CDR3 is 13 residues long. With 5 bases removed from V and 5 bases from J, the gap between germline ends came to 11 bases. The V gene's germline CDR1 is LGHDT and CDR2 YNNKEL (reference sequence). CDR3 loop: CASSETPVDTQYF. The DNA of the CDR3 is TGTGCCAGCAGCGAAACCCCGGTAGATACGCAGTATTTT.